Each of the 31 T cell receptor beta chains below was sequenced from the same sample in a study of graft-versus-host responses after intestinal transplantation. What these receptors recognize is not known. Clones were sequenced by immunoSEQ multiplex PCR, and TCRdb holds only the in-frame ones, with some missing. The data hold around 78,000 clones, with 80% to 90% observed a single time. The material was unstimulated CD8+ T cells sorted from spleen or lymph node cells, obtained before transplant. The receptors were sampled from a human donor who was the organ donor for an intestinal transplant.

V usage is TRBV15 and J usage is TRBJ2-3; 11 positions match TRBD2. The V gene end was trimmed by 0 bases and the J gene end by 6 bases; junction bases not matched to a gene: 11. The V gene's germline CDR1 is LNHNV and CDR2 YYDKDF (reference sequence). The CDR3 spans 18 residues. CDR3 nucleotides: TGTGCCACCAGCAGAGAGGCTAGCGGGGGGACCGAGTTGGATACGCAGTATTTT. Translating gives CATSREASGGTELDTQYF.

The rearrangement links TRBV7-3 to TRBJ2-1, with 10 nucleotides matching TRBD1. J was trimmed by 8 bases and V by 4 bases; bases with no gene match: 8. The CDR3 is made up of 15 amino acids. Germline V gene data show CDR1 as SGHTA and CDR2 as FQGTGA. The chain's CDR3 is CASSYTGQGMHEQFF. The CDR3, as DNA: TGTGCCAGCAGCTACACGGGACAGGGGATGCATGAGCAGTTCTTC. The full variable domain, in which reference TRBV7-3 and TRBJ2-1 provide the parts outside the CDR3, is GAGVSQTPSNKVTEKGKYVELRCDPISGHTALYWYRQSLGQGPEFLIYFQGTGAADDSGLPNDRFFAVRPEGSVSTLKIQRTERGDSAVYLCASSYTGQGMHEQFFGPGTRLTVL.

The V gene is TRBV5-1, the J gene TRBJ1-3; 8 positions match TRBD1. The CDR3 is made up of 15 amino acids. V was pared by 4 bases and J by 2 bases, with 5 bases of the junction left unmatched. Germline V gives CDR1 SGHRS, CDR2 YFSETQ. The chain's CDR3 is CASSPLTGAGNTIYF. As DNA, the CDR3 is TGCGCCAGCAGCCCCCTGACAGGGGCTGGAAACACCATATATTTT. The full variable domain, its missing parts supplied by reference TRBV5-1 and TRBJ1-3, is KAGVTQTPRYLIKTRGQQVTLSCSPISGHRSVSWYQQTPGQGLQFLFEYFSETQRNKGNFPGRFSGRQFSNSRSEMNVSTLELGDSALYLCASSPLTGAGNTIYFGEGSWLTVV.

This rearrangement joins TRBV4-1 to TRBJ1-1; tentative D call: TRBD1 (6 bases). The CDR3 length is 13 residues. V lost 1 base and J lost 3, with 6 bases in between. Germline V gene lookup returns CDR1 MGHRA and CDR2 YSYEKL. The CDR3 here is CASSQAGDTEAFF. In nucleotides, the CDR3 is TGCGCCAGCAGCCAAGCAGGGGACACTGAAGCTTTCTTT.

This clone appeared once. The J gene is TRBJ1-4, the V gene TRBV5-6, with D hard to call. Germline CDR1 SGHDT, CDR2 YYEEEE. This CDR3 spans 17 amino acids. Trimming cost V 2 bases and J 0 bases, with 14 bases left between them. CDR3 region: CASSFLEAGTTNEKLFF. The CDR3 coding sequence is TGTGCCAGCAGCTTCCTAGAGGCGGGAACAACTAATGAAAAACTGTTTTTT.

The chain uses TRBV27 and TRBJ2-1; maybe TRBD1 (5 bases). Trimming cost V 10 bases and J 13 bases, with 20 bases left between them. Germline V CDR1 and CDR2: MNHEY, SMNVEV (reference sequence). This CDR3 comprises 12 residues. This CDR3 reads CATLSPHRHQFF. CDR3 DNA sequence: TGTGCCACTCTGTCCCCACACAGGCACCAGTTCTTC.

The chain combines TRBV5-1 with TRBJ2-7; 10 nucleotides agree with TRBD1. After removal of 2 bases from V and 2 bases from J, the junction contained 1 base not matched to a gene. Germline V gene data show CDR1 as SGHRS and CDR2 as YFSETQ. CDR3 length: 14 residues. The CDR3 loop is CASSFGTGAYEQYF. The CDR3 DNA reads TGCGCCAGCAGCTTTGGGACAGGGGCCTACGAGCAGTACTTC.

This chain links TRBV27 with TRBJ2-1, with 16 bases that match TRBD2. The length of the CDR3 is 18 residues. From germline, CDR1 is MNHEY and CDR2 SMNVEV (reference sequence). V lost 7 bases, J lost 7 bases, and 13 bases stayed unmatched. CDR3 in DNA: TGTGCCAGCACCCCGGGACTAGCGGGGGGGCCTGGGTATAATGAGCAGTTCTTC. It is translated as CASTPGLAGGPGYNEQFF.

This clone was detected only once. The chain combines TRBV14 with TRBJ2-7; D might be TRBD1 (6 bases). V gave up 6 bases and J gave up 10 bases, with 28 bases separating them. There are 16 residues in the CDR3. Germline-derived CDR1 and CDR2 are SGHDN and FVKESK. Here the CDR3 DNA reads TGTGCCAGCAGTCCAAGCCCGGGACAACCACATGGTGGCCAGTACTTC. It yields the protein CASSPSPGQPHGGQYF.

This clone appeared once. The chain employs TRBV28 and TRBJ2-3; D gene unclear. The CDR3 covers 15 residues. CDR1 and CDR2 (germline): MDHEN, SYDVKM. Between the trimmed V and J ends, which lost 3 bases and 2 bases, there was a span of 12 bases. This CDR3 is CASSFLVENTDTQYF. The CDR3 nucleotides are TGTGCCAGCAGTTTCCTCGTAGAGAACACAGATACGCAGTATTTT.

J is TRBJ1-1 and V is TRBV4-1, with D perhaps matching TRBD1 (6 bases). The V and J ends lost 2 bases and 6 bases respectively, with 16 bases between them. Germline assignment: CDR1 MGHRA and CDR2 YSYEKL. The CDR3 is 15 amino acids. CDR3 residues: CASSQCRGSTAEAFF. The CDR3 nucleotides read TGCGCCAGCAGCCAATGCAGGGGTTCTACAGCTGAAGCTTTCTTT.

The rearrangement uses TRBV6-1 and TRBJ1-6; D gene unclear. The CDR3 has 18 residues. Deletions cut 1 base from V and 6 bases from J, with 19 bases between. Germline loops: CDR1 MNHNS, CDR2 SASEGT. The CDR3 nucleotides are TGTGCCAGCAGTGAAGGGGAAGGGTACCTCAGTGGTAATTCACCCCTCCACTTT. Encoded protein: CASSEGEGYLSGNSPLHF.

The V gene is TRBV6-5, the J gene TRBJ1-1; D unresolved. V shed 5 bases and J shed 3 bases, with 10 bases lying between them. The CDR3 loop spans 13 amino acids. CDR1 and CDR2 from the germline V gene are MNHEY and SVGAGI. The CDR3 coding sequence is TGTGCCAGCAGTGAGGCCATTTACACTGAAGCTTTCTTT. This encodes CASSEAIYTEAFF.

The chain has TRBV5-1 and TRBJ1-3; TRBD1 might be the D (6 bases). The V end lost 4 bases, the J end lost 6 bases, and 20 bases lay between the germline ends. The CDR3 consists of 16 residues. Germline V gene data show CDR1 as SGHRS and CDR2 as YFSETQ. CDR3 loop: CASSLIPGQYENTIYF. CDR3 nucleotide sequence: TGCGCCAGCAGCCTCATTCCCGGACAGTATGAAAACACCATATATTTT.

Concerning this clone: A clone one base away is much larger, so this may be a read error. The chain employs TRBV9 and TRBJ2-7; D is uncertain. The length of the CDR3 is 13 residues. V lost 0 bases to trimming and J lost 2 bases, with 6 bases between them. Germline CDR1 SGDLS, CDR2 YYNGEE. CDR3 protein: CASSVGTAYEQYF. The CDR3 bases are TGTGCCAGCAGCGTAGGAACAGCCTACGAGCAGTACTTC. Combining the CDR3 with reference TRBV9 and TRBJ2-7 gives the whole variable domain DSGVTQTPKHLITATGQRVTLRCSPRSGDLSVYWYQQSLDQGLQFLIQYYNGEERAKGNILERFSAQQFPDLHSELNLSSLELGDSALYFCASSVGTAYEQYFGPGTRLTVT.

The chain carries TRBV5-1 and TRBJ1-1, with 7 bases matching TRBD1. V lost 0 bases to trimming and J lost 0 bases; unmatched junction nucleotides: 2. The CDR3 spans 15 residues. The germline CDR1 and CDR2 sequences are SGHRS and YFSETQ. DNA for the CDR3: TGCGCCAGCAGCTTGGGGGGACAGATGAACACTGAAGCTTTCTTT. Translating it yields CASSLGGQMNTEAFF.

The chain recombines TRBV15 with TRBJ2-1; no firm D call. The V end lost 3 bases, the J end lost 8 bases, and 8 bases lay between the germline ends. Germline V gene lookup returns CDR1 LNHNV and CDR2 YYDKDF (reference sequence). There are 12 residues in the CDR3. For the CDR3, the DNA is TGTGCCACCAGCAGCCATCCGGATGAGCAGTTCTTC. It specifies CATSSHPDEQFF.

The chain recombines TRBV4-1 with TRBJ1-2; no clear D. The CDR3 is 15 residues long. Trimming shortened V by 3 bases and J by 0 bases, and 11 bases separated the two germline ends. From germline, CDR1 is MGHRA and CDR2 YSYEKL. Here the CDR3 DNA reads TGCGCCAGCAGCCATTACGACGGCCCTAACTATGGCTACACCTTC. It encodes CASSHYDGPNYGYTF.

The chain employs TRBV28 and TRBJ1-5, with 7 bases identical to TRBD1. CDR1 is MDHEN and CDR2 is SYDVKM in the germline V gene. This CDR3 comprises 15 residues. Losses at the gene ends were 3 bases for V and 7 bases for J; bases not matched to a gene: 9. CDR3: CASSFRGTVFQPQHF. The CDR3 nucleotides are TGTGCCAGCAGTTTCAGGGGGACAGTGTTCCAGCCCCAGCATTTT.

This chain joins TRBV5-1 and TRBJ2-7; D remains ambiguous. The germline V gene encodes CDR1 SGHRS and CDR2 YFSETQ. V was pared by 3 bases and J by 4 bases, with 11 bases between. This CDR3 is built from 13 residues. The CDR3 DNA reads TGCGCCAGCAGCTCACCCCCAAATTACGAGCAGTACTTC. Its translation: CASSSPPNYEQYF.

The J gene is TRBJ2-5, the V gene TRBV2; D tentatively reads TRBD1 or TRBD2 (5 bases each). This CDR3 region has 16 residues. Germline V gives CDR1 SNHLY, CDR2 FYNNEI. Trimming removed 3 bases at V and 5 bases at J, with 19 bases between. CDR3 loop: CASSEDRTVEGETQYF. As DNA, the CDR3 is TGTGCCAGCAGTGAGGATCGGACCGTCGAGGGGGAGACCCAGTACTTC.

The CDR3 loop reads CASSESQGGYYGYTF. DNA for the CDR3: TGTGCCAGCAGTGAATCGCAGGGTGGATACTATGGCTACACCTTC. This sequence joins TRBV6-1 and TRBJ1-2; tentative D call: TRBD1 (5 bases). The ends were cut back, 2 bases at V and 3 bases at J, with 13 bases in the middle. The germline V gene has CDR1 MNHNS and CDR2 SASEGT. This CDR3 is built from 15 residues.

The CDR3: CASGGGGYGYTF. For the CDR3, the DNA is TGTGCCAGCGGGGGGGGAGGCTATGGCTACACCTTC. J is TRBJ1-2 and V is TRBV9; D may be TRBD1 (5 bases). This CDR3 contains 12 residues. Germline assignment: CDR1 SGDLS and CDR2 YYNGEE. The V gene lost 7 bases and the J gene lost 4 bases, with 11 bases spanning the gap.

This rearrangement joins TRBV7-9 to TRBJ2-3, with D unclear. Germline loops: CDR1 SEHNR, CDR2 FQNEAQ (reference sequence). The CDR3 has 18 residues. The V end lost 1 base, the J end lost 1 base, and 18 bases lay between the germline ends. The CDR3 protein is CASSLGYETTHGTDTQYF. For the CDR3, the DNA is TGTGCCAGCAGCTTAGGCTACGAAACGACTCACGGCACAGATACGCAGTATTTT.

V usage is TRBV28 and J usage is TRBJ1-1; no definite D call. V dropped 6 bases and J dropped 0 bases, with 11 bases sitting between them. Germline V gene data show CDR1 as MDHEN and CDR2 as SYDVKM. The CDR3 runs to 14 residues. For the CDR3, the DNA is TGTGCCAGCAGGACGCGGGTAATGAACACTGAAGCTTTCTTT. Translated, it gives CASRTRVMNTEAFF.

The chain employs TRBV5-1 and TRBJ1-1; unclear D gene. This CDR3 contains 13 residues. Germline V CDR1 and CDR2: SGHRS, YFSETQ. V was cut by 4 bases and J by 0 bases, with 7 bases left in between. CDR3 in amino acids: CASSGDVNTEAFF. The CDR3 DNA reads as TGCGCCAGCAGCGGGGATGTGAACACTGAAGCTTTCTTT. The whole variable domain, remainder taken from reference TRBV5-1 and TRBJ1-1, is KAGVTQTPRYLIKTRGQQVTLSCSPISGHRSVSWYQQTPGQGLQFLFEYFSETQRNKGNFPGRFSGRQFSNSRSEMNVSTLELGDSALYLCASSGDVNTEAFFGQGTRLTVV.

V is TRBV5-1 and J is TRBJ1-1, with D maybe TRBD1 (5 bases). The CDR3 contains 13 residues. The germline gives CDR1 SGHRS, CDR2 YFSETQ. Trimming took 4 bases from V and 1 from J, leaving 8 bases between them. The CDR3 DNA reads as TGCGCCAGCAGCCCCGGACAGAACACTGAAGCTTTCTTT. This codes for CASSPGQNTEAFF.

The CDR3 loop reads CSAPHKYGYTF. As DNA, the CDR3 is TGCAGCGCCCCCCATAAGTATGGCTACACCTTC. This chain joins TRBV29-1 and TRBJ1-2; no definite D call. CDR3 size: 11 residues. CDR1 is SQVTM and CDR2 is ANQGSEA in the germline V gene. V was clipped by 7 bases and J by 5 bases, with 11 bases between them.

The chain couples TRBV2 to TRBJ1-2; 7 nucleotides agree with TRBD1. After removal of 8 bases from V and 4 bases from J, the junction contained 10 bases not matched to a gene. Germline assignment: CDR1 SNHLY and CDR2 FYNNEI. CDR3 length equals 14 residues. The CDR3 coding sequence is TGTGCCAGCCGACGTAGGGACAGATTCTATGGCTACACCTTC. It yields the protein CASRRRDRFYGYTF.

DNA for the CDR3: TGCGCCAGCAGCCGGACCGGAGAGGACGAGCAGTACTTC. Amino acids: CASSRTGEDEQYF. This rearrangement joins TRBV4-1 to TRBJ2-7; no clear D gene. V shed 4 bases and J shed 5 bases, with 12 bases lying between them. The CDR3 consists of 13 residues. The germline gives CDR1 MGHRA, CDR2 YSYEKL.

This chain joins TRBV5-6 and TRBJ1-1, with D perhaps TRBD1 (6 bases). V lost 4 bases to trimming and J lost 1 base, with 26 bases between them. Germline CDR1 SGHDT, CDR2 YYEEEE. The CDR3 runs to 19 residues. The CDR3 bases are TGTGCCAGCAGCAATCCGCGGGGGGGGGCGATTAAGAGGAACACTGAAGCTTTCTTT. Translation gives CASSNPRGGAIKRNTEAFF. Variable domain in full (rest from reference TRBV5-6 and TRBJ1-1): DAGVTQSPTHLIKTRGQQVTLRCSPKSGHDTVSWYQQALGQGPQFIFQYYEEEERQRGNFPDRFSGHQFPNYSSELNVNALLLGDSALYLCASSNPRGGAIKRNTEAFFGQGTRLTVV.